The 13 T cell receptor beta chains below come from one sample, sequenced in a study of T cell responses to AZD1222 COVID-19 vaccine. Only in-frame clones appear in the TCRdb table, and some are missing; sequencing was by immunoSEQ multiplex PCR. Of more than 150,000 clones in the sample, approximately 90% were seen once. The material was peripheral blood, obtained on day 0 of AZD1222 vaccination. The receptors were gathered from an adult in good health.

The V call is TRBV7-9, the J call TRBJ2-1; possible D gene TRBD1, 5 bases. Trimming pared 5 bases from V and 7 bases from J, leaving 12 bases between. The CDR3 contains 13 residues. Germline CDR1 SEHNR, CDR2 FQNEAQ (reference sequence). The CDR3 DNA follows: TGTGCCAGCAGCGAAGGGGCATCAAATGAGCAGTTCTTC. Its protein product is CASSEGASNEQFF.

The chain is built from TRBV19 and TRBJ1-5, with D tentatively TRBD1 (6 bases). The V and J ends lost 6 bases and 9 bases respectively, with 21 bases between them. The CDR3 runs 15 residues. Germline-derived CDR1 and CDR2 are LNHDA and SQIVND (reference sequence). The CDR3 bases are TGTGCCAGTAGCCACACCAGACAGGCTCCGGGGCCCCAGCATTTT. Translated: CASSHTRQAPGPQHF.

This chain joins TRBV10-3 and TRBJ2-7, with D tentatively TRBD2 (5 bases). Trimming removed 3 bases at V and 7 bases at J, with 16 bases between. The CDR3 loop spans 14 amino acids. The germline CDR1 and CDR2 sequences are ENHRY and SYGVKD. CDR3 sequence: CAISDNFEGGEQYF. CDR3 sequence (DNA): TGTGCCATCAGTGATAATTTCGAGGGCGGGGAGCAGTACTTC.

DNA of the CDR3: TGTGCCAGCAACGGAGGGACTAGCGGCTCCTACGAGCAGTACTTC. Amino acids: CASNGGTSGSYEQYF. J is TRBJ2-7 and V is TRBV6-5; 11 positions match TRBD2. V dropped 7 bases and J dropped 0; count of bases not matched to a gene: 5. This CDR3 spans 15 amino acids. Germline assignment: CDR1 MNHEY and CDR2 SVGAGI.

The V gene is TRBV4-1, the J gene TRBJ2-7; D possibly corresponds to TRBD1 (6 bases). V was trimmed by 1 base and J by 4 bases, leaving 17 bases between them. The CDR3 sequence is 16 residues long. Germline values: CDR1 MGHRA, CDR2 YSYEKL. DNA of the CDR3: TGCGCCAGCAGCCAAGTGCTCTCAGGGGTAGGGTACGAGCAGTACTTC. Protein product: CASSQVLSGVGYEQYF.

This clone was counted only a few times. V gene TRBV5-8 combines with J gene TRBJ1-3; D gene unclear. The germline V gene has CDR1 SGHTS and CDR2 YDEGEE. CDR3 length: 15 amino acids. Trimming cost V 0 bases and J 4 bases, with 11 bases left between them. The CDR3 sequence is CASSLGLTEGNTIYF. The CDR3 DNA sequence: TGTGCCAGCAGCTTGGGGCTTACCGAGGGAAACACCATATATTTT.

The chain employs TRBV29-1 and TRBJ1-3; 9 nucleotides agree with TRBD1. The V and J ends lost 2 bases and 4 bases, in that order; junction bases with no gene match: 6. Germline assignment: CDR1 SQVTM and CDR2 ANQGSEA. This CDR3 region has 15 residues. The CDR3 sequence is CSVERTGTGGNTIYF. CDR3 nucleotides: TGCAGCGTTGAAAGGACCGGGACAGGGGGAAACACCATATATTTT.

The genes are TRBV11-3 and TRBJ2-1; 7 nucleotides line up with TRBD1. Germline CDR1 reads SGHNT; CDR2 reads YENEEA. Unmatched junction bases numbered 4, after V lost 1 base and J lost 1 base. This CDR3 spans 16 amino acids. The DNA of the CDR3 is TGTGCCAGCAGCTTAGGGACAGGCAAGTCCTACAATGAGCAGTTCTTC. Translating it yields CASSLGTGKSYNEQFF.

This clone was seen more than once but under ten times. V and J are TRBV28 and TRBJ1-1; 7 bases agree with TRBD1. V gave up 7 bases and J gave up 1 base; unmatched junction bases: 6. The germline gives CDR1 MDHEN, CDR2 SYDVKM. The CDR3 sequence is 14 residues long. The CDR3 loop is CASKAGTENTEAFF. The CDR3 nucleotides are TGTGCCAGCAAAGCGGGGACAGAGAACACTGAAGCTTTCTTT.

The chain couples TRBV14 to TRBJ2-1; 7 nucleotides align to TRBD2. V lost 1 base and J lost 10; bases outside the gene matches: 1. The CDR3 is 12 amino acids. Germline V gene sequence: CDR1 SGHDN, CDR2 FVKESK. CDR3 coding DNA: TGTGCCAGCAGCCAAGGGACTAGGGAGCAGTTCTTC. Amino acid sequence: CASSQGTREQFF.

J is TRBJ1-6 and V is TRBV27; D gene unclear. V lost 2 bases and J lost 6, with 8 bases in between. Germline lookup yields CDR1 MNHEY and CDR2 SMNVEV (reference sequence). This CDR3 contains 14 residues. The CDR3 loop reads CASSLLIINSPLHF. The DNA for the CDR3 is TGTGCCAGCAGTTTACTGATTATTAATTCACCCCTCCACTTT.

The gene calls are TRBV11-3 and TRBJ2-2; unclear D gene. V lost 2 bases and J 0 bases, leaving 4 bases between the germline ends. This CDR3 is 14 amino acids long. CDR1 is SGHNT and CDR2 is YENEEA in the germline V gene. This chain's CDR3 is CASSLQANTGELFF. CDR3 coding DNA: TGTGCCAGCAGCTTACAGGCGAACACCGGGGAGCTGTTTTTT.

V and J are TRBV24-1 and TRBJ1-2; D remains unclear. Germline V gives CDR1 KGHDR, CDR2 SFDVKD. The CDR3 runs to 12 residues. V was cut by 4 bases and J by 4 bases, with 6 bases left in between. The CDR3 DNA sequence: TGTGCCACCAGTGACGACGGCTATGGCTACACCTTC. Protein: CATSDDGYGYTF.